Sequencing of this T cell receptor beta chain was carried out in a study of T-cell memory formation after mild COVID-19. Whole-study results and caveats: Day 15 to 85 contracting clones showed balanced CD4/CD8; later expanders leaned CD4+.

Libraries for TCRalpha and TCRbeta carried sample barcodes and unique molecular identifiers via 5'RACE. TCRdb re-called the 5' RACE reads with MiXCR, one entry per CDR3 protein. The sample carries fewer than 300,000 distinct CDR3 sequences, around 17% recorded once. In this sample, this clonotype turned up a few times. As yet, its antigen is unknown. V trimming: 7 bases; J trimming: 4 bases; junction bases outside the gene matches: 9. Germline V gene data show CDR1 as LNHDA and CDR2 as SQIVND (reference sequence). The CDR3 is 15 residues long. The chain couples TRBV19 to TRBJ1-5; TRBD1 matches at 8 bases. The TCR originated in a man between 18 and 29 years old who had mild COVID-19 (a few samples of this study predate the infection). Cell type and time point are not known. The sequenced sample consisted of PBMCs or a T cell subset sorted from them (not recorded which). CDR3 bases: TGTGCCAGTACCGATTGGGACAGGAAAAATCAGCCCCAGCATTTT. This sequence encodes CASTDWDRKNQPQHF. Looking up the rest from reference TRBV19 and TRBJ1-5 gives the full variable domain: DGGITQSPKYLFRKEGQNVTLSCEQNLNHDAMYWYRQDPGQGLRLIYYSQIVNDFQKGDIAEGYSVSREKKESFPLTVTSAQKNPTAFYLCASTDWDRKNQPQHFGDGTRLSIL.